Below are 32 T cell receptor beta chains sequenced from a single sample in a study of T cell responses to AZD1222 COVID-19 vaccine. The table came from immunoSEQ multiplex PCR; TCRdb's copy has only in-frame clones and leaves some out. The table records 150,000 to 200,000 clones, 90% to 95% of them present only once. This material consisted of peripheral blood, taken 28 days after the second AZD1222 dose. The receptors come from an adult who received the AZD1222 COVID-19 vaccine.

Written as DNA, the CDR3 is TGTGCCACCAGTGATTCGGGACACCTCCCCCCGCGATACAGGACTGAAGCTTTCTTT. It codes for CATSDSGHLPPRYRTEAFF. The rearrangement uses TRBV24-1 and TRBJ1-1; the D gene is possibly TRBD1 (6 bases). CDR1 and CDR2 (germline): KGHDR, SFDVKD. Trimming pared 2 bases from V and 5 bases from J, leaving 26 bases between. CDR3 length: 19 amino acids.

The chain links TRBV9 to TRBJ2-7; 15 bases agree with TRBD2. CDR1 and CDR2 (germline): SGDLS, YYNGEE. The CDR3 length is 16 residues. Trimming at V came to 4 bases and at J to 6 bases, leaving 8 bases not matched to a gene. CDR3 in amino acids: CASSLGTSGRSAEQYF. DNA of the CDR3: TGTGCCAGCAGCTTAGGGACTAGCGGGAGGAGTGCCGAGCAGTACTTC.

This rearrangement joins TRBV7-6 to TRBJ2-1, with 8 positions matching TRBD2. Germline lookup yields CDR1 SGHVS and CDR2 FNYEAQ. The CDR3 covers 17 residues. J was trimmed by 0 bases and V by 2 bases; bases with no gene match: 6. The CDR3 DNA is TGTGCCAGCAGCTTACAACTAGCGGAAGACTCCTACAATGAGCAGTTCTTC. It translates to CASSLQLAEDSYNEQFF.

J is TRBJ1-1 and V is TRBV30, with unresolved D. Per germline, CDR1 GTSNPN and CDR2 SVGIG (reference sequence). This CDR3 region has 14 residues. Between the trimmed V and J ends, which lost 1 base and 2 bases, there was a span of 11 bases. CDR3 bases: TGTGCCTGGAGTGAATACAGAAGAAACACTGAAGCTTTCTTT. Its translation: CAWSEYRRNTEAFF.

This clone has a single count. The chain combines TRBV14 with TRBJ1-2, with D possibly TRBD1 on 6 matching bases. V was shortened by 5 bases and J by 8 bases, with 12 bases between the two germline ends. Looked up from germline, CDR1 is SGHDN and CDR2 is FVKESK. The CDR3 is made up of 12 amino acids. This chain's CDR3 is CASSKGGSGYTF. The CDR3 DNA reads TGTGCCAGCAGCAAGGGGGGTTCCGGCTACACCTTC.

This chain joins TRBV24-1 and TRBJ2-1; 14 positions agree with TRBD2. The germline V gene has CDR1 KGHDR and CDR2 SFDVKD. The CDR3 consists of 16 residues. J was trimmed by 9 bases and V by 4 bases; bases with no gene match: 7. The chain's CDR3 is CATSDQTSGRAGEQFF. As DNA, the CDR3 is TGTGCCACCAGTGACCAGACTAGCGGGAGGGCGGGTGAGCAGTTCTTC.

The J gene is TRBJ1-2, the V gene TRBV6-1, with 8 positions matching TRBD1. From germline, CDR1 is MNHNS and CDR2 SASEGT. V was pared by 2 bases and J by 6 bases, with 2 bases of the junction left unmatched. CDR3 length equals 13 residues. The CDR3 nucleotides read TGTGCCAGCAGTGAACTACAGGGGGATGGCTACACCTTC. Encoded protein: CASSELQGDGYTF.

The chain combines TRBV6-1 with TRBJ1-1; 7 nucleotides align to TRBD1. The V segment lost 4 bases and the J segment 0 bases; nucleotides outside the gene matches: 14. The CDR3 consists of 18 residues. Germline CDR1 reads MNHNS; CDR2 reads SASEGT. The CDR3 sequence: CASSGDIYRGPMNTEAFF. The CDR3 bases are TGTGCCAGCAGTGGTGATATATACAGGGGACCAATGAACACTGAAGCTTTCTTT.

The chain is built from TRBV5-1 and TRBJ1-4; D gene unclear. CDR3 length: 13 amino acids. Germline lookup yields CDR1 SGHRS and CDR2 YFSETQ. Trimming stripped 1 base from V and 0 bases from J, with 1 base between. The CDR3 reads CASSLSTNEKLFF. In DNA, the CDR3 is TGCGCCAGCAGCTTGTCAACTAATGAAAAACTGTTTTTT. Combining the CDR3 with reference TRBV5-1 and TRBJ1-4 gives the whole variable domain KAGVTQTPRYLIKTRGQQVTLSCSPISGHRSVSWYQQTPGQGLQFLFEYFSETQRNKGNFPGRFSGRQFSNSRSEMNVSTLELGDSALYLCASSLSTNEKLFFGSGTQLSVL.

This clone is a singleton in its sample. The chain has TRBV18 and TRBJ1-3; no reliable D call. Germline CDR1 is KGHSH and CDR2 is LQKENI. This CDR3 region has 13 residues. Trimming removed 6 bases from V and 0 bases from J, with 6 bases in between. CDR3 DNA: TGTGCCAGCTCGCTCGACTCTGGAAACACCATATATTTT. This encodes CASSLDSGNTIYF.

The gene calls are TRBV29-1 and TRBJ2-7; TRBD1 agrees at 8 bases. The CDR3 runs 15 residues. Per germline, CDR1 SQVTM and CDR2 ANQGSEA. Trimming cost V 7 bases and J 3 bases; bases outside gene matches: 14. CDR3 residues: CSAAQLGQGSYEQYF. Written as DNA, the CDR3 is TGCAGCGCCGCGCAACTCGGACAGGGCAGCTACGAGCAGTACTTC.

As concerns this clone: Other DNA sequences of this sample code for an identical CDR3. This chain connects TRBV6-1 to TRBJ2-1; D remains ambiguous. The CDR3 has 15 residues. CDR1 is MNHNS, CDR2 SASEGT, per germline. V lost 1 base and J 1 base, leaving 8 bases between the germline ends. The CDR3 DNA follows: TGTGCCAGCAGTGAAGGAGGACGGTCCTACAATGAGCAGTTCTTC. Encoded protein: CASSEGGRSYNEQFF.

This clone has just one count. The chain's CDR3 is CASRGPGETQYF. In nucleotides, the CDR3 is TGTGCCAGCCGGGGGCCGGGAGAGACCCAGTACTTC. This chain connects TRBV6-5 to TRBJ2-5; D is tentatively TRBD1 or TRBD2 (6 bases each). Germline CDR1 is MNHEY and CDR2 is SVGAGI. V shed 8 bases and J shed 4 bases, with 11 bases lying between them. The CDR3 totals 12 residues.

The J gene is TRBJ2-4, the V gene TRBV11-2; D might be TRBD1 or TRBD2, each matching 5 bases. V lost 1 base and J lost 6, with 10 bases in between. Looked up from germline, CDR1 is SGHAT and CDR2 is FQNNGV. The CDR3 runs 14 residues. DNA of the CDR3: TGTGCCAGCAGCTTAGTGGGGGTTCTAAACATTCAGTACTTC. Amino acids: CASSLVGVLNIQYF.

The gene calls are TRBV24-1 and TRBJ1-2, with 10 positions matching TRBD1. Germline loops: CDR1 KGHDR, CDR2 SFDVKD. The CDR3 has 15 amino acids. Trimming at V came to 3 bases and at J to 3 bases, leaving 3 bases not matched to a gene. The CDR3 DNA reads TGTGCCACCAGTGATGAGGGACAGGGGTACTATGGCTACACCTTC. As protein: CATSDEGQGYYGYTF.

The J gene is TRBJ1-1, the V gene TRBV19; the match to TRBD1 covers 7 bases. The CDR3 has 13 residues. The J segment lost 4 bases and the V segment lost 10 bases, leaving 9 bases of the junction unmatched. Germline V gene sequence: CDR1 LNHDA, CDR2 SQIVND (reference sequence). The DNA of the CDR3 is TGTGCCACCAAAGGGGGCCGGCGCACTGAAGCTTTCTTT. Residues: CATKGGRRTEAFF.

The chain is built from TRBV14 and TRBJ1-2, with D unclear. Germline values: CDR1 SGHDN, CDR2 FVKESK. This CDR3 comprises 13 residues. The ends were cut back, 1 base at V and 7 bases at J, with 10 bases in the middle. The CDR3 reads CASSQGVWTGYTF. The CDR3 nucleotides read TGTGCCAGCAGCCAAGGGGTATGGACTGGCTACACCTTC.

The chain is built from TRBV3-1 (or the pseudogene TRBV3-2) and TRBJ1-2, with D maybe TRBD1 (5 bases). The germline CDR1 and CDR2 sequences are LGHDT and YNNKEL (reference sequence). With 1 base removed from V and 8 bases from J, the gap between germline ends came to 20 bases. The CDR3 covers 16 residues. The CDR3 nucleotides are TGTGCCAGCAGCCAAGGGGAGGCAGGGTTCATCGGCGGCTACACCTTC. Translation: CASSQGEAGFIGGYTF.

J is TRBJ2-1 and V is TRBV2, with 8 bases lining up with TRBD1. CDR1 and CDR2 (germline): SNHLY, FYNNEI. The CDR3 totals 16 residues. The V and J ends lost 5 bases and 0 bases, in that order; junction bases with no gene match: 6. The CDR3 DNA reads as TGTGCCAGCAGTCCTCGGACAGGGAGCTCCTACAATGAGCAGTTCTTC. Encoded protein: CASSPRTGSSYNEQFF.

The chain has TRBV29-1 and TRBJ1-2; D remains ambiguous. Germline V gene sequence: CDR1 SQVTM, CDR2 ANQGSEA. The V end was cut by 6 bases, the J end by 4 bases, with 15 bases between. The CDR3 sequence is 13 residues long. CDR3 coding DNA: TGCAGCGTCCCGGATAGGGAGGGCTATGGCTACACCTTC. It is translated as CSVPDREGYGYTF.

This chain joins TRBV9 and TRBJ2-1; 10 bases align to TRBD2. The J segment lost 3 bases and the V segment lost 0 bases, leaving 0 bases of the junction unmatched. The CDR3 totals 15 residues. CDR1 SGDLS and CDR2 YYNGEE come from the germline V gene. CDR3 coding DNA: TGTGCCAGCAGCGTAGGACTAGCGGGCTACAATGAGCAGTTCTTC. Amino acids: CASSVGLAGYNEQFF.

The gene calls are TRBV30 and TRBJ1-1, with TRBD1 matching over 8 bases. Germline loops: CDR1 GTSNPN, CDR2 SVGIG (reference sequence). The V segment lost 4 bases and the J segment 1 base; nucleotides outside the gene matches: 2. The CDR3 extends over 13 amino acids. The CDR3: CAWTGGKNTEAFF. The CDR3 DNA sequence: TGTGCCTGGACAGGGGGCAAGAACACTGAAGCTTTCTTT. Using reference TRBV30 and TRBJ1-1 for the parts outside the CDR3, the full variable domain is SQTIHQWPATLVQPVGSPLSLECTVEGTSNPNLYWYRQAAGRGLQLLFYSVGIGQISSEVPQNLSASRPQDRQFILSSKKLLLSDSGFYLCAWTGGKNTEAFFGQGTRLTVV.

The chain carries TRBV6-5 and TRBJ1-2; D unclear. This CDR3 comprises 13 residues. Germline V lookup: CDR1 MNHEY, CDR2 SVGAGI. The V end lost 8 bases, the J end lost 0 bases, and 10 bases lay between the germline ends. The CDR3 protein is CASSLLANYGYTF. In DNA form, the CDR3 reads TGTGCCAGCTCACTCTTAGCTAACTATGGCTACACCTTC.

The chain carries TRBV6-5 and TRBJ1-3; TRBD1 is a possible D gene (6 bases). The CDR3 runs to 15 residues. Trimming stripped 7 bases from V and 0 bases from J, with 13 bases between. Germline V gives CDR1 MNHEY, CDR2 SVGAGI. CDR3 in amino acids: CASTSQGGSGNTIYF. The DNA for the CDR3 is TGTGCCAGCACTTCGCAAGGGGGCTCTGGAAACACCATATATTTT.

The rearrangement uses TRBV5-1 and TRBJ1-2; D not certain. Trimming removed 3 bases from V and 2 bases from J, with 8 bases in between. CDR1 SGHRS and CDR2 YFSETQ come from the germline V gene. The CDR3 has 13 residues. The CDR3 protein is CASSSDGNYGYTF. The CDR3 region has the DNA TGCGCCAGCAGCTCGGACGGGAACTATGGCTACACCTTC.

The V and J genes are TRBV18 and TRBJ2-1; 9 bases are a match to TRBD1. The V gene's germline CDR1 is KGHSH and CDR2 LQKENI. V lost 4 bases to trimming and J lost 4 bases; unmatched junction nucleotides: 2. This CDR3 has 14 residues. The CDR3 region is CASSLGQGYNEQFF. DNA for the CDR3: TGTGCCAGCTCACTGGGACAGGGATACAATGAGCAGTTCTTC.

This clone was picked up a small number of times. The chain links TRBV5-6 to TRBJ2-7; TRBD2 matches at 7 bases. With 0 bases clipped from V and 4 bases from J, the junction kept 7 bases outside the gene matches. Germline values: CDR1 SGHDT, CDR2 YYEEEE. The CDR3 runs 15 residues. CDR3 sequence (DNA): TGTGCCAGCAGCTTGGCCTGGGGAGGGCCTTACGAGCAGTACTTC. Amino acids: CASSLAWGGPYEQYF.

The chain couples TRBV3-1 (or the pseudogene TRBV3-2) to TRBJ2-7; D remains ambiguous. Per germline, CDR1 LGHDT and CDR2 YNNKEL (reference sequence). Trimming stripped 4 bases from V and 4 bases from J, with 8 bases between. The CDR3 runs to 12 residues. In DNA form, the CDR3 reads TGTGCCAGCAGCCCCGGAAGGTACGAGCAGTACTTC. This codes for CASSPGRYEQYF.

The genes are TRBV6-5 and TRBJ1-2; D gene uncertain. The germline CDR1 and CDR2 sequences are MNHEY and SVGAGI. The ends were cut back, 2 bases at V and 4 bases at J, with 8 bases in the middle. CDR3 length: 13 residues. CDR3 sequence reads: CASSYKGIYGYTF. The CDR3 DNA is TGTGCCAGCAGTTACAAGGGAATCTATGGCTACACCTTC.

The chain employs TRBV9 and TRBJ1-5, with D tentatively TRBD1 (5 bases). V lost 3 bases, J lost 3 bases, and 13 bases lay in between. CDR3 length equals 15 residues. Germline loops: CDR1 SGDLS, CDR2 YYNGEE. The CDR3 protein is CASSAGGGNNQPQHF. The DNA of the CDR3 is TGTGCCAGCAGCGCGGGGGGAGGCAACAATCAGCCCCAGCATTTT.

This clone has just one count. V and J are TRBV10-2 and TRBJ2-1, with TRBD2 matching 7 bases. Germline CDR1 reads WSHSY; CDR2 reads SAAADI. The CDR3 runs to 13 residues. The ends lost 8 bases at V and 8 bases at J; junction bases unmatched: 9. Here the CDR3 DNA reads TGCGCCAGCGCCCCTCCGGGAGGCCATGAGCAGTTCTTC. Translated, it gives CASAPPGGHEQFF.

The chain employs TRBV5-5 and TRBJ2-5, with D possibly called TRBD1 or TRBD2 (5 bases each). This CDR3 spans 14 amino acids. Trimming cost V 4 bases and J 5 bases, with 15 bases left between them. CDR1 and CDR2 from the germline V gene are SGHKS and YYEKEE (reference sequence). This CDR3 reads CASSARPGTETQYF. CDR3 nucleotide sequence: TGTGCCAGCAGCGCTAGACCGGGGACGGAGACCCAGTACTTC. Filled out from reference TRBV5-5 and TRBJ2-5, the complete variable domain reads DAGVTQSPTHLIKTRGQQVTLRCSPISGHKSVSWYQQVLGQGPQFIFQYYEKEERGRGNFPDRFSARQFPNYSSELNVNALLLGDSALYLCASSARPGTETQYFGPGTRLLVL.